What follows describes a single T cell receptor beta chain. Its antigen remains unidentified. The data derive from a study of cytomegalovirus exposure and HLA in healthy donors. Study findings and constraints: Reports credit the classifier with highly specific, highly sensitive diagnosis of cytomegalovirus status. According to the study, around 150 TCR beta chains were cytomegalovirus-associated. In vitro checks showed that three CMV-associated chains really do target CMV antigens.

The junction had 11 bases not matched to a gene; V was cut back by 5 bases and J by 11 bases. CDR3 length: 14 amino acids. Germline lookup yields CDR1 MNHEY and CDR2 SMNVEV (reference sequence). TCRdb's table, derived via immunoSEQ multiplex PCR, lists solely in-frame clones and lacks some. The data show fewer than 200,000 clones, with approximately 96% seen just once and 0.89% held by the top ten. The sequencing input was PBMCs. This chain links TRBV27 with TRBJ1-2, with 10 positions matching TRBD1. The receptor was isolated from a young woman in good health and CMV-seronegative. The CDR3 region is CASSLTGTGAYYTF. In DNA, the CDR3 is TGTGCCAGCAGTCTAACCGGGACAGGGGCCTATTACACCTTC.